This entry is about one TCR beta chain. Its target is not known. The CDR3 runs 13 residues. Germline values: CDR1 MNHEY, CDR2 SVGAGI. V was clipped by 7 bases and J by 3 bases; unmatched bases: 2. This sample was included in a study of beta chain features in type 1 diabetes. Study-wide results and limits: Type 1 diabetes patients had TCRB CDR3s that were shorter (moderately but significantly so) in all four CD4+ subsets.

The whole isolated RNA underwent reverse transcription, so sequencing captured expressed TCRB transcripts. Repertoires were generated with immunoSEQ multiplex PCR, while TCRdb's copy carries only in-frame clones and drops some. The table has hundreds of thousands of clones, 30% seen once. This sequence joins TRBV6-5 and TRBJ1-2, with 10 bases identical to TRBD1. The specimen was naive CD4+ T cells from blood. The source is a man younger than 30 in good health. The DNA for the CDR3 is TGTGCCAGCATCGGGACAGGGGACTATGGCTACACCTTC. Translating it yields CASIGTGDYGYTF.